A selection of T cell receptor beta chains follows, all from one sample in a study of shared clonotypes between healthy human individuals. TCRdb's table, derived via immunoSEQ multiplex PCR, lists solely in-frame clones and lacks some. The sample gives some 2,000,000 clones, about 94% of which show up once; around 0.13% is in the top ten. The sequencing sample was made of naive CD4+ T cells sorted from blood. The receptors were sampled from a man younger than 35 in good health. CDR3s include the opening cysteine and the closing phenylalanine or tryptophan. A D gene is named only where the DNA matches it firmly. Expanded clones are given a class, and other clones once, few, many or no size at all.

DNA: TGTGCCAGCAGCTTAGATCGGCAGGCTGGAAACACCATATATTTT
CDR3: CASSLDRQAGNTIYF
V: TRBV11-2
D: -
J: TRBJ1-3
size: -

DNA: TGTGCCAGCAGCCAACAGGCGGAGACCCAGTACTTC
CDR3: CASSQQAETQYF
V: TRBV7-9
D: -
J: TRBJ2-5
size: -

DNA: TGTGCCAGCAGCTTAGGGCGGGGGGTGCAAGATACGCAGTATTTT
CDR3: CASSLGRGVQDTQYF
V: TRBV13
D: TRBD2
J: TRBJ2-3
size: -

DNA: TGCGCCAGCAGCTTGGCCGGGGCTACCTACGAGCAGTACTTC
CDR3: CASSLAGATYEQYF
V: TRBV5-1
D: -
J: TRBJ2-7
size: once

DNA: TGTGCCTGGAGGGGGGACAAGTATTACGAGCAGTACTTC
CDR3: CAWRGDKYYEQYF
V: TRBV30
D: -
J: TRBJ2-7
size: -

DNA: TGTGCCAGCAGCTTAGGGCCCGAGAACATTCAGTACTTC
CDR3: CASSLGPENIQYF
V: TRBV7-2
D: -
J: TRBJ2-4
size: -

DNA: TGCGCCAGCAGCCCTTCGGGACTCCAAGAGACCCAGTACTTC
CDR3: CASSPSGLQETQYF
V: TRBV5-1
D: -
J: TRBJ2-5
size: -

DNA: TGTGCCAGCAGCCCTACAGGGGGCGCGTTATTCGGGGAGCTGTTTTTT
CDR3: CASSPTGGALFGELFF
V: TRBV11-2
D: TRBD1
J: TRBJ2-2
size: -

DNA: TGTGCCAGCAGCCGTAGGACAGGGGTTTTTTCCTACGAGCAGTACTTC
CDR3: CASSRRTGVFSYEQYF
V: TRBV5-6
D: TRBD1
J: TRBJ2-7
size: -

DNA: TGTGCCAGCAGTGGCCCGAGTGAAGGGCGGGGGGTCCCTCCCTACGAGCAGTACTTC
CDR3: CASSGPSEGRGVPPYEQYF
V: TRBV6-1
D: TRBD2
J: TRBJ2-7
size: few

DNA: TGTGCCAGCAGCCCGAGAGGTACAGGGGATGAGCAGTTCTTC
CDR3: CASSPRGTGDEQFF
V: TRBV11-2
D: TRBD1
J: TRBJ2-1
size: once

DNA: TGTGCCAGCAGCTTGGCCGGGACTAGCGGGGTAGATGAGCAGTTCTTC
CDR3: CASSLAGTSGVDEQFF
V: TRBV5-6
D: TRBD2
J: TRBJ2-1
size: -

DNA: TGTGCCAGCAGCTTCTTCAGGGAGACTGAAGCTTTCTTT
CDR3: CASSFFRETEAFF
V: TRBV7-8
D: -
J: TRBJ1-1
size: -

DNA: TGTGCCAGCAGCTTCCCAGGTGCTGGAAACACCATATATTTT
CDR3: CASSFPGAGNTIYF
V: TRBV5-6
D: -
J: TRBJ1-3
size: -

DNA: TGCGCCAGCAGCTCAACAGGGGGCAATCAGCCCCAGCATTTT
CDR3: CASSSTGGNQPQHF
V: TRBV5-1
D: TRBD1
J: TRBJ1-5
size: -

DNA: TGTGCCATCAGGGACAATGCCGGGGAGCTGTTTTTT
CDR3: CAIRDNAGELFF
V: TRBV10-3
D: -
J: TRBJ2-2
size: -

DNA: TGTGCCAGCAGTGAAGACAGCCGGAACACCGGGGAGCTGTTTTTT
CDR3: CASSEDSRNTGELFF
V: TRBV2
D: -
J: TRBJ2-2
size: -

DNA: TGTGCCAGCAGTGGGGTGGGGGGGCTGGAAGAGACCCAGTACTTC
CDR3: CASSGVGGLEETQYF
V: TRBV27
D: -
J: TRBJ2-5
size: -

DNA: TGTGCCAGCTTACAGGGAGTCGACACTGAAGCTTTCTTT
CDR3: CASLQGVDTEAFF
V: TRBV2
D: -
J: TRBJ1-1
size: -

DNA: TGCGCCAGTACCGGGTTAGGGGGCACAGATACGCAGTATTTT
CDR3: CASTGLGGTDTQYF
V: TRBV5-1
D: -
J: TRBJ2-3
size: -

DNA: TGCGCCAGCAGCCGACAGGGAGGCACAGATACGCAGTATTTT
CDR3: CASSRQGGTDTQYF
V: TRBV5-1
D: TRBD1
J: TRBJ2-3
size: -

DNA: TGTGCCAGCAGTCGAAGAATCGCTCTGAGGATCAATGAGCAGTTCTTC
CDR3: CASSRRIALRINEQFF
V: TRBV5-8
D: -
J: TRBJ2-1
size: -